This TCR beta chain was found in a study of blood T cell repertoires in COVID-19. Study context: Sources were T cells, B-cell-depleted T cells, or PBMCs; the material itself was cDNA or gDNA.

V lost 5 bases and J lost 4; bases outside the gene matches: 5. Germline CDR1 is MNHEY and CDR2 is SVGAGI. The CDR3 has 13 amino acids. Per the study methods: Nucleated cell number was recorded as an estimate derived from reference gene primer amplification. The repertoire was sequenced with immunoSEQ multiplex PCR; TCRdb's copy has only in-frame clones and lacks some. D and trimming were read from the DNA, whereas the V and J calls and clone size are those reported in that table. This table has about 110,000 clones, roughly 80% appearing once. The chain has TRBV6-5 and TRBJ2-7, with 7 bases matching TRBD1. This TCR was recovered from a woman of 80 years or more with acute or convalescent COVID-19. Specimen: peripheral blood. The CDR3 is CASSPGTAYEQYF. The CDR3 nucleotides are TGTGCCAGCAGTCCCGGGACAGCGTACGAGCAGTACTTC.